One sample yielded the 25 T cell receptor beta chains listed below, sequenced in a study of blood T cell repertoires in COVID-19. The data were produced by immunoSEQ multiplex PCR, yet TCRdb's version contains in-frame clones alone and is incomplete. Counted here are over 200,000 clones, 80% to 90% occurring once; the ten biggest clones make up approximately 2%. Source material: PBMCs or T cells enriched from blood (not recorded which). The source of these receptors is a woman aged 45 to 65 who had recovered from COVID-19.

The V gene is TRBV9, the J gene TRBJ2-3, with 9 bases lining up with TRBD2. This CDR3 comprises 17 residues. J gave up 4 bases and V 3 bases, and 12 bases lay outside the gene matches. The germline gives CDR1 SGDLS, CDR2 YYNGEE. CDR3 bases: TGTGCCAGCAGCGCTTACGGGGCGGGAGGGCCGGCAGATACGCAGTATTTT. Amino acid sequence: CASSAYGAGGPADTQYF.

The CDR3: CASSVGRYPETQYF. DNA of the CDR3: TGTGCCAGCAGCGTGGGCCGCTATCCAGAGACCCAGTACTTC. The chain joins TRBV25-1 to TRBJ2-5, with D unresolved. The CDR3 extends over 14 amino acids. Per germline, CDR1 MGHDK and CDR2 SYGVNS. Trimming stripped 6 bases from V and 4 bases from J, with 15 bases between. The full variable domain, with the rest looked up from reference TRBV25-1 and TRBJ2-5, is EADIYQTPRYLVIGTGKKITLECSQTMGHDKMYWYQQDPGMELHLIHYSYGVNSTEKGDLSSESTVSRIRTEHFPLTLESARPSHTSQYLCASSVGRYPETQYFGPGTRLLVL.

The rearrangement uses TRBV18 and TRBJ1-1; D unclear. V was trimmed by 6 bases and J by 2 bases, leaving 13 bases between them. Germline values: CDR1 KGHSH, CDR2 LQKENI. The CDR3 is made up of 14 amino acids. CDR3 region: CASSPGSGNTEAFF. CDR3 bases: TGTGCCAGCTCCCCGGGGTCGGGCAACACTGAAGCTTTCTTT.

This clone has only one observation. The chain recombines TRBV5-1 with TRBJ2-3, with 9 positions matching TRBD1. This CDR3 is built from 16 residues. From germline, CDR1 is SGHRS and CDR2 YFSETQ. Losses at the gene ends were 4 bases for V and 11 bases for J; bases not matched to a gene: 17. This chain's CDR3 is CASSTLTGGLGVGQYF. The CDR3 DNA follows: TGCGCCAGCAGCACCCTCACAGGGGGCCTTGGGGTTGGGCAGTATTTT.

This clone was found once. The chain combines TRBV5-4 with TRBJ1-2; D remains ambiguous. The length of the CDR3 is 15 residues. In germline, CDR1 is SGHNT, CDR2 YYREEE (reference sequence). V was trimmed by 3 bases and J by 5 bases, leaving 17 bases between them. In nucleotides, the CDR3 is TGTGCCAGCAGCTCTCCCGGGGAGAACCTATATGGCTACACCTTC. Translated, it gives CASSSPGENLYGYTF.

This clone was seen a single time. The chain carries TRBV6-8 and TRBJ2-3, with TRBD2 matching 7 bases. Per the germline V gene, CDR1 is MNHGY and CDR2 is SAAAGT. The V and J ends lost 6 bases and 2 bases, in that order; junction bases with no gene match: 17. The CDR3 sequence is 18 residues long. CDR3 loop: CASRGGFPTKQYTDTQYF. The CDR3 nucleotides are TGTGCCAGCAGGGGGGGGTTCCCCACTAAACAGTACACAGATACGCAGTATTTT.

A word on this clone: At one end the junction does not follow the germline gene, possibly because of a read error. V and J are TRBV18 and TRBJ2-3, with D tentatively TRBD2 (6 bases). The CDR3 is 14 amino acids. Germline CDR1 and CDR2: KGHSH and LQKENI. The CDR3 region is CASSPQTGESQGSF. The CDR3 bases are TGTGCCAGCTCACCCCAAACGGGGGAGTCCCAAGGGTCTTTT.

The genes are TRBV11-2 and TRBJ2-1; TRBD2 matches at 10 bases. The germline V gene encodes CDR1 SGHAT and CDR2 FQNNGV. Trimming took 2 bases from V and 2 from J; bases not matched to a gene: 0. The length of the CDR3 is 15 residues. This CDR3 reads CASSLLAGAYNEQFF. The CDR3 DNA is TGTGCCAGCAGCTTACTAGCGGGGGCCTACAATGAGCAGTTCTTC.

The chain combines TRBV11-2 with TRBJ2-7, with 13 bases identical to TRBD2. There are 19 residues in the CDR3. The germline V gene has CDR1 SGHAT and CDR2 FQNNGV. V shed 3 bases, J shed 2 bases, and the junction held 13 bases outside the gene matches. The CDR3 here is CASSFTTGLAGMTPYEQYF. The CDR3 region has the DNA TGTGCCAGCAGCTTTACTACGGGACTAGCGGGAATGACCCCCTACGAGCAGTACTTC.

The V call is TRBV6-5, the J call TRBJ1-2, with unresolved D. Looked up from germline, CDR1 is MNHEY and CDR2 is SVGAGI. This CDR3 is built from 14 residues. Trimming took 0 bases from V and 6 from J, leaving 11 bases between them. The CDR3 nucleotides are TGTGCCAGCAGTTACTCGTTTAATAGAGATGGCTACACCTTC. It encodes CASSYSFNRDGYTF.

This clone showed up just once. The V gene is TRBV5-6, the J gene TRBJ2-1; 8 nucleotides line up with TRBD1. Per germline, CDR1 SGHDT and CDR2 YYEEEE. Losses at the gene ends were 4 bases for V and 3 bases for J; bases not matched to a gene: 9. CDR3 size: 16 residues. CDR3 sequence reads: CASSAIDRGDYNEQFF. CDR3 bases: TGTGCCAGCAGCGCTATTGACAGGGGCGACTACAATGAGCAGTTCTTC.

The rearrangement links TRBV3-1 (or the pseudogene TRBV3-2) to TRBJ2-1, with 9 positions matching TRBD2. The CDR3 consists of 17 residues. The germline gives CDR1 LGHDT, CDR2 YNNKEL (reference sequence). The V segment lost 1 base and the J segment 0 bases; nucleotides outside the gene matches: 4. Here the CDR3 DNA reads TGTGCCAGCAGCCAAGTCCCGACTAGCGGCTCCTACAATGAGCAGTTCTTC. It encodes CASSQVPTSGSYNEQFF.

V gene TRBV2 combines with J gene TRBJ2-1, with 8 bases fitting TRBD2. The germline V gene encodes CDR1 SNHLY and CDR2 FYNNEI. Unmatched junction bases numbered 12, after V lost 7 bases and J lost 4 bases. The CDR3 is 16 residues long. The CDR3 here is CASTGGTSSFYNEQFF. Here the CDR3 DNA reads TGTGCCAGCACGGGAGGGACTAGTAGTTTTTACAATGAGCAGTTCTTC.

This chain connects TRBV6-4 to TRBJ2-5; TRBD2 is a possible D gene (6 bases). There are 17 residues in the CDR3. Germline V gene sequence: CDR1 MRHNA, CDR2 SNTAGT. Trimming left V 6 bases short and J 4 bases short, with 24 bases between. This CDR3 is CASSLLGRGGFGETQYF. In DNA form, the CDR3 reads TGTGCCAGCAGCCTACTCGGGCGGGGTGGATTCGGAGAGACCCAGTACTTC.

V usage is TRBV6-5 and J usage is TRBJ2-7; TRBD2 agrees at 7 bases. V was pared by 5 bases and J by 6 bases, with 10 bases of the junction left unmatched. This CDR3 comprises 14 residues. Germline V gives CDR1 MNHEY, CDR2 SVGAGI. The CDR3: CASSRGDYSIEQYF. The CDR3 DNA follows: TGTGCCAGCAGTCGCGGGGACTACTCGATCGAGCAGTACTTC.

The chain has TRBV5-6 and TRBJ1-5; 8 nucleotides align to TRBD1. V was clipped by 0 bases and J by 4 bases; unmatched bases: 3. Germline loops: CDR1 SGHDT, CDR2 YYEEEE. The CDR3 has 15 amino acids. DNA of the CDR3: TGTGCCAGCAGCTTGGGGACAGGGTTGAATCAGCCCCAGCATTTT. Protein product: CASSLGTGLNQPQHF.

V and J are TRBV7-6 and TRBJ1-3, with 8 bases fitting TRBD1. V was clipped by 6 bases and J by 4 bases; unmatched bases: 8. There are 15 residues in the CDR3. Germline V lookup: CDR1 SGHVS, CDR2 FNYEAQ. For the CDR3, the DNA is TGTGCCAGCAGGGACGGACAGGGCTGGGGAAACACCATATATTTT. Protein product: CASRDGQGWGNTIYF.

The gene calls are TRBV5-1 and TRBJ2-3; 8 bases fit TRBD2. Per the germline V gene, CDR1 is SGHRS and CDR2 is YFSETQ. The trim removed 4 bases at V and 3 bases at J, leaving 7 bases unmatched. This CDR3 contains 15 residues. CDR3 bases: TGCGCCAGCAGCATCCAAGCGGGAGTTACAGATACGCAGTATTTT. Protein product: CASSIQAGVTDTQYF.

V and J are TRBV3-1 (or the pseudogene TRBV3-2) and TRBJ2-6; D unresolved. The V and J ends lost 6 bases and 2 bases respectively, with 5 bases between them. This CDR3 has 13 amino acids. CDR1 is LGHDT, CDR2 YNNKEL, per germline (reference sequence). In DNA, the CDR3 is TGTGCCAGCAGACCAGCTGGGGCCAACGTCCTGACTTTC. The encoded protein is CASRPAGANVLTF.

The chain has TRBV28 and TRBJ2-2; TRBD2 matches at 9 bases. Germline CDR1 MDHEN, CDR2 SYDVKM. The CDR3 has 19 residues. V gave up 3 bases and J gave up 6 bases; unmatched junction bases: 17. CDR3 residues: CASSFILTSGNRLAGELFF. The CDR3 DNA sequence: TGTGCCAGCAGTTTTATTTTGACTAGCGGAAATAGGTTGGCCGGGGAGCTGTTTTTT. Combining the CDR3 with reference TRBV28 and TRBJ2-2 gives the whole variable domain DVKVTQSSRYLVKRTGEKVFLECVQDMDHENMFWYRQDPGLGLRLIYFSYDVKMKEKGDIPEGYSVSREKKERFSLILESASTNQTSMYLCASSFILTSGNRLAGELFFGEGSRLTVL.

This sequence joins TRBV15 and TRBJ2-2, with D maybe TRBD1 (5 bases). Germline assignment: CDR1 LNHNV and CDR2 YYDKDF (reference sequence). The CDR3 consists of 15 residues. V lost 4 bases, J lost 1 base, and 10 bases lay in between. The CDR3 nucleotides read TGTGCCACCAGCAACGACAGACTGAACACCGGGGAGCTGTTTTTT. It specifies CATSNDRLNTGELFF.

The CDR3 here is CATKSPSSYNEQFF. The DNA of the CDR3 is TGTGCCACCAAGTCACCTAGCTCCTACAATGAGCAGTTCTTC. V and J are TRBV19 and TRBJ2-1; D is unresolved. The CDR3 runs 14 residues. V was pared by 10 bases and J by 0 bases, with 13 bases between. Per germline, CDR1 LNHDA and CDR2 SQIVND (reference sequence).

The chain links TRBV25-1 to TRBJ1-2; D unresolved. Trimming took off 9 bases at V and 8 bases at J, with 16 bases between the two ends. This CDR3 has 12 residues. The germline V gene has CDR1 MGHDK and CDR2 SYGVNS. In DNA form, the CDR3 reads TGTGCCAGTACGGGTTTCGGGGAGGGCTACACCTTC. As protein: CASTGFGEGYTF.

V and J are TRBV19 and TRBJ2-7; 8 positions agree with TRBD1. Trimming at V came to 7 bases and at J to 5 bases, leaving 10 bases not matched to a gene. Germline V gene lookup returns CDR1 LNHDA and CDR2 SQIVND (reference sequence). The CDR3 length is 14 residues. This CDR3 reads CASKLGTGYNEQYF. The CDR3 DNA reads TGTGCCAGTAAGTTGGGGACAGGATATAACGAGCAGTACTTC.

The chain employs TRBV2 and TRBJ2-1; 8 nucleotides match TRBD2. The junction had 4 bases not matched to a gene; V was cut back by 2 bases and J by 7 bases. The germline V gene has CDR1 SNHLY and CDR2 FYNNEI. The CDR3 consists of 14 residues. This CDR3 is CASSEQRERNEQFF. In DNA, the CDR3 is TGTGCCAGCAGTGAACAGCGGGAGAGGAATGAGCAGTTCTTC.